The 24 T cell receptor beta chains presented below share a single source sample, sequenced in a study of blood T cell repertoires in COVID-19. Clones were read by immunoSEQ multiplex PCR, and TCRdb kept only the in-frame ones, dropping some. This sample has almost 500,000 clones, with about 88% found just once. The material sequenced was PBMCs or T cells enriched from blood (not recorded which). The receptors were gathered from a woman aged 60 to 75 who had recovered from COVID-19.

The CDR3 region is CASGLVHFEGGFLLPQHF. The CDR3 DNA sequence: TGTGCTAGTGGTTTGGTACATTTTGAGGGGGGGTTCCTTTTGCCCCAGCATTTT. The chain couples TRBV12-5 to TRBJ1-5, with D possibly TRBD1 on 6 matching bases. Trimming left V 0 bases short and J 9 bases short, with 24 bases between. Germline V gene lookup returns CDR1 LGHNT and CDR2 FRNRAP. This CDR3 has 18 amino acids.

The CDR3 loop reads CSVADRTNYGYTF. The CDR3 DNA follows: TGCAGCGTTGCGGACAGAACCAACTATGGCTACACCTTC. V and J are TRBV29-1 and TRBJ1-2; possibly TRBD1 for D (6 bases). CDR1 is SQVTM, CDR2 ANQGSEA, per germline. V was clipped by 4 bases and J by 2 bases, with 11 bases between them. This CDR3 has 13 amino acids.

This clone has just one count. The chain recombines TRBV3-1 (or the pseudogene TRBV3-2) with TRBJ1-1; 8 bases match TRBD1. Germline-derived CDR1 and CDR2 are LGHDT and YNNKEL (reference sequence). Trimming removed 1 base from V and 12 bases from J; junction bases left unmatched: 7. This CDR3 is 13 amino acids long. The CDR3 reads CASSQGLQGATFF. The CDR3 coding sequence is TGTGCCAGCAGCCAAGGCCTCCAGGGGGCGACTTTCTTT.

This clone appeared a few times. This chain joins TRBV19 and TRBJ1-5, with D uncertain. V was pared by 4 bases and J by 5 bases, with 12 bases between. The germline gives CDR1 LNHDA, CDR2 SQIVND (reference sequence). The CDR3 loop spans 14 amino acids. This chain's CDR3 is CASSTQAGHQPQHF. The CDR3 DNA reads as TGTGCCAGTAGTACCCAGGCCGGCCATCAGCCCCAGCATTTT.

The gene calls are TRBV5-1 and TRBJ2-3, with 7 bases that match TRBD1. Germline V gene lookup returns CDR1 SGHRS and CDR2 YFSETQ. The CDR3 extends over 15 amino acids. V lost 0 bases to trimming and J lost 1 base; unmatched junction nucleotides: 2. The CDR3 nucleotides are TGCGCCAGCAGCTTGGACGACAGGGGCACAGATACGCAGTATTTT. Translation gives CASSLDDRGTDTQYF.

Written as DNA, the CDR3 is TGCGCCAGCAGCTTGGCCAGACAGGGGGTGAACACTGAAGCTTTCTTT. Residues: CASSLARQGVNTEAFF. The rearrangement uses TRBV5-1 and TRBJ1-1; 9 nucleotides line up with TRBD1. Germline CDR1 SGHRS, CDR2 YFSETQ. Trimming cost V 0 bases and J 0 bases; bases outside gene matches: 3. The CDR3 spans 16 residues.

The chain couples TRBV9 to TRBJ1-2; D gene uncertain. CDR1 and CDR2 (germline): SGDLS, YYNGEE. Deletions cut 0 bases from V and 5 bases from J, with 8 bases between. The CDR3 covers 13 residues. CDR3 DNA sequence: TGTGCCAGCAGCGTAGCTGTGCAGTATGGCTACACCTTC. This codes for CASSVAVQYGYTF.

With regard to this clone: Other DNA sequences from this sample encode an identical CDR3 as well. The rearrangement uses TRBV5-1 and TRBJ1-3; 8 bases align to TRBD1. Germline lookup yields CDR1 SGHRS and CDR2 YFSETQ. This CDR3 is built from 14 residues. With V trimmed by 3 bases and J by 3 bases, 2 bases remained unmatched. The chain's CDR3 is CASSSGQGGNTIYF. In nucleotides, the CDR3 is TGCGCCAGCAGCTCTGGACAGGGTGGAAACACCATATATTTT.

V and J are TRBV9 and TRBJ2-1; the D gene is possibly TRBD2 (5 bases). The CDR3 consists of 16 residues. Between the trimmed V and J ends, which lost 0 bases and 0 bases, there was a span of 10 bases. CDR1 is SGDLS, CDR2 YYNGEE, per germline. CDR3 in amino acids: CASSVDVGSSYNEQFF. CDR3 bases: TGTGCCAGCAGCGTAGATGTGGGGAGCTCCTACAATGAGCAGTTCTTC.

The genes are TRBV10-3 and TRBJ1-4; D is perhaps TRBD1 (5 bases). V was shortened by 7 bases and J by 8 bases, with 17 bases between the two germline ends. The CDR3 length is 14 residues. Germline CDR1 ENHRY, CDR2 SYGVKD. CDR3 bases: TGTGCCATCAAAGGCGGGGGAGCGGGGGAAAAACTGTTTTTT. It specifies CAIKGGGAGEKLFF.

The table lists this clone with a count of one. The sample has other DNA sequences that encode this CDR3 too. The rearrangement uses TRBV6-5 and TRBJ1-3; D is unclear. Trimming left V 2 bases short and J 4 bases short, with 9 bases between. The germline V gene encodes CDR1 MNHEY and CDR2 SVGAGI. The CDR3 has 14 amino acids. CDR3 sequence (DNA): TGTGCCAGCAGTTACGGCGGGCCCGGAAACACCATATATTTT. This gives the protein CASSYGGPGNTIYF.

J is TRBJ2-1 and V is TRBV12-5, with TRBD1 identical over 7 bases. The CDR3 is 18 amino acids. The trim removed 0 bases at V and 8 bases at J, leaving 16 bases unmatched. Per germline, CDR1 LGHNT and CDR2 FRNRAP. The CDR3 sequence is CASGLVSYRGSFGDEQFF. CDR3 bases: TGTGCTAGTGGTTTGGTATCCTACAGGGGATCCTTTGGGGATGAGCAGTTCTTC.

This chain uses TRBV5-1 with TRBJ1-6, with TRBD1 matching over 7 bases. V shed 4 bases and J 0 bases; nucleotides not matched to a gene: 1. Germline CDR1 and CDR2: SGHRS and YFSETQ. This CDR3 has 15 residues. CDR3 DNA sequence: TGCGCCAGCAGCCGGGACAGCTCCTATAATTCACCCCTCCACTTT. Translation gives CASSRDSSYNSPLHF.

This clone was seen only once. The CDR3 DNA reads as TGTGCCAGCAGCGTAAAGGCGGACAGGGCAGAGACCCAGTACTTC. The encoded protein is CASSVKADRAETQYF. The chain is built from TRBV9 and TRBJ2-5; 8 nucleotides match TRBD1. With 1 base clipped from V and 4 bases from J, the junction kept 6 bases outside the gene matches. The CDR3 loop spans 15 amino acids. CDR1 is SGDLS and CDR2 is YYNGEE in the germline V gene.

V and J are TRBV7-2 and TRBJ1-6; perhaps TRBD1 as D (6 bases). The V gene lost 5 bases and the J gene lost 5 bases, with 10 bases spanning the gap. The CDR3 covers 14 residues. The germline gives CDR1 SGHTA, CDR2 FQGNSA. CDR3 in amino acids: CASSLGQNNSPLHF. The DNA of the CDR3 is TGTGCCAGCAGCCTCGGACAGAATAATTCACCCCTCCACTTT.

This chain connects TRBV19 to TRBJ1-2, with D unclear. Between the trimmed V and J ends, which lost 0 bases and 8 bases, there was a span of 16 bases. CDR1 LNHDA and CDR2 SQIVND come from the germline V gene (reference sequence). The CDR3 runs 15 residues. This CDR3 is CASSIDVQSSMGYTF. DNA of the CDR3: TGTGCCAGTAGTATAGATGTACAGTCGTCTATGGGCTACACCTTC. Based on the CDR3 plus reference TRBV19 and TRBJ1-2, the full variable domain is DGGITQSPKYLFRKEGQNVTLSCEQNLNHDAMYWYRQDPGQGLRLIYYSQIVNDFQKGDIAEGYSVSREKKESFPLTVTSAQKNPTAFYLCASSIDVQSSMGYTFGSGTRLTVV.

The V and J genes are TRBV5-1 and TRBJ2-1, with D tentatively TRBD1 (5 bases). V lost 2 bases and J 7 bases, leaving 19 bases between the germline ends. Germline CDR1 SGHRS, CDR2 YFSETQ. This CDR3 region has 16 residues. DNA for the CDR3: TGCGCCAGCAGCTTCGGACCCTCAGGGTCAGGTAATGAGCAGTTCTTC. Protein sequence: CASSFGPSGSGNEQFF.

J is TRBJ1-2 and V is TRBV18; the D gene is possibly TRBD1 (5 bases). There are 16 residues in the CDR3. Trimming stripped 4 bases from V and 4 bases from J, with 19 bases between. The germline gives CDR1 KGHSH, CDR2 LQKENI. The chain's CDR3 is CASSRITGPLGYGYTF. CDR3 in DNA: TGTGCCAGCTCACGAATTACAGGCCCCCTGGGCTATGGCTACACCTTC. The full variable domain, its missing parts supplied by reference TRBV18 and TRBJ1-2, is NAGVMQNPRHLVRRRGQEARLRCSPMKGHSHVYWYRQLPEEGLKFMVYLQKENIIDESGMPKERFSAEFPKEGPSILRIQQVVRGDSAAYFCASSRITGPLGYGYTFGSGTRLTVV.

This clone is a singleton in its sample. V usage is TRBV5-1 and J usage is TRBJ2-1; unclear D gene. Trimming removed 0 bases at V and 0 bases at J, with 7 bases between. This CDR3 is 15 amino acids long. Germline V CDR1 and CDR2: SGHRS, YFSETQ. The CDR3 DNA sequence: TGCGCCAGCAGCTTGGCATCGAGCTCCTACAATGAGCAGTTCTTC. Translation: CASSLASSSYNEQFF.

The gene calls are TRBV6-5 and TRBJ2-7; 7 bases map to TRBD1. This CDR3 is built from 15 residues. The junction had 8 bases not matched to a gene; V was cut back by 2 bases and J by 4 bases. CDR1 is MNHEY, CDR2 SVGAGI, per germline. CDR3 amino acids: CASSYHTGVPYEQYF. The DNA for the CDR3 is TGTGCCAGCAGTTACCATACAGGGGTCCCTTACGAGCAGTACTTC.

V usage is TRBV5-1 and J usage is TRBJ1-4; tentatively, D is TRBD1 (5 bases). CDR3 length: 15 amino acids. The ends were cut back, 3 bases at V and 3 bases at J, with 12 bases in the middle. Germline assignment: CDR1 SGHRS and CDR2 YFSETQ. Here the CDR3 reads CASSSLGGANEKLFF. The CDR3 bases are TGCGCCAGCAGCTCGCTTGGGGGGGCTAATGAAAAACTGTTTTTT. The full variable domain, completed using reference TRBV5-1 and TRBJ1-4, is KAGVTQTPRYLIKTRGQQVTLSCSPISGHRSVSWYQQTPGQGLQFLFEYFSETQRNKGNFPGRFSGRQFSNSRSEMNVSTLELGDSALYLCASSSLGGANEKLFFGSGTQLSVL.

This rearrangement joins TRBV2 to TRBJ2-4; D is perhaps TRBD2 (7 bases). Germline V lookup: CDR1 SNHLY, CDR2 FYNNEI. V lost 5 bases and J lost 14, with 13 bases in between. The CDR3 runs to 11 residues. CDR3 amino acids: CASSWGGLEYF. DNA of the CDR3: TGTGCCAGCAGTTGGGGGGGCCTCGAGTACTTC.

In DNA, the CDR3 is TGTGCCACAGACAGCCTCTATGGCTACACCTTC. This codes for CATDSLYGYTF. V is TRBV19 and J is TRBJ1-2; a weak D match, TRBD1 (5 bases). Germline lookup yields CDR1 LNHDA and CDR2 SQIVND (reference sequence). Trimming cost V 10 bases and J 4 bases, with 10 bases left between them. The CDR3 sequence is 11 residues long.

The chain couples TRBV9 to TRBJ1-6; perhaps TRBD1 as D (5 bases). Trimming cost V 4 bases and J 7 bases, with 12 bases left between them. Germline CDR1 and CDR2: SGDLS and YYNGEE. The CDR3 is made up of 14 amino acids. Written as DNA, the CDR3 is TGTGCCAGCAGCCTTGGGGGGAGCAATTCACCCCTCCACTTT. Translation gives CASSLGGSNSPLHF.